The rows below give T cell receptor beta chains drawn from one sample of a study of shared clonotypes between healthy human individuals. Assay used: immunoSEQ multiplex PCR; TCRdb lists only in-frame clones, some missing. The data show 1.5 million to 2.5 million clones, just under 95% seen once. Sequencing input: naive CD8+ T cells sorted from blood. All receptors derive from a man between 18 and 35 years old in good health. The CDR3 runs from the conserved cysteine through the conserved F or W. The D gene is left open where the match is weak. For some rows the clone size is stated as once, few or many, or as a class when expanded; others skip it.

TRBV5-5	NA	TRBJ2-7	TRBD1	TGTGCCAGCAGCCCCGGGACAGGTTCCTACGAGCAGTACTTC	CASSPGTGSYEQYF
TRBV19	NA	TRBJ2-7	NA	TGTGCCAGTACTCCGTACGGGAAGGGGGTAGGGGAGCAGTACTTC	CASTPYGKGVGEQYF
TRBV2	once	TRBJ2-7	NA	TGTGCCAGCAGTGCGGGGACCCTCGATTTATTCGAGCAGTACTTC	CASSAGTLDLFEQYF
TRBV27	NA	TRBJ2-6	NA	TGTGCCAGCAGGTCATACTCTGGGGCCAACGTCCTGACTTTC	CASRSYSGANVLTF
TRBV27	many	TRBJ2-3	NA	TGTGCCAGCAGTGCTCGACTAGTCCGTGGGACAGATACGCAGTATTTT	CASSARLVRGTDTQYF
TRBV9	NA	TRBJ1-5	NA	TGTGCCAGCAGCGTAGATGGGGCTGTTAGTCAGCCCCAGCATTTT	CASSVDGAVSQPQHF
TRBV29-1	NA	TRBJ2-1	TRBD1	TGCAGCGTTGTCGGGACAGGCCTCAATGAGCAGTTCTTC	CSVVGTGLNEQFF
TRBV4-3	NA	TRBJ2-7	TRBD2	TGCGCCAGCAGCCTAGGACTAGCGGGATACGAGCAGTACTTC	CASSLGLAGYEQYF
TRBV7-9	NA	TRBJ1-2	TRBD1	TGTGCCAGCAGCCCCTCAGGGGGCGGCTACACCTTC	CASSPSGGGYTF
TRBV27	NA	TRBJ2-2	NA	TGTGCCAGCAAAAGGCAGCCTCCCGGGGAGCTGTTTTTT	CASKRQPPGELFF
TRBV4-1	NA	TRBJ2-5	TRBD1	TGCGCCAGCAGCCAAGGACAGGGTGAGGGAGAGACCCAGTACTTC	CASSQGQGEGETQYF
TRBV4-1	NA	TRBJ2-1	TRBD2	TGCGCCAGCAGCCAAGGACTAGCGCCCTACAATGAGCAGTTCTTC	CASSQGLAPYNEQFF
TRBV10-1	NA	TRBJ1-1	NA	TGCGCCAGCAGTGGATTAGGGAAGAAGGATGAAGCTTTCTTT	CASSGLGKKDEAFF
TRBV11-3	NA	TRBJ2-5	NA	TGTGCCAGCAGCTTAGGGGTCGGACCTACGGCCGAAGAGACCCAGTACTTC	CASSLGVGPTAEETQYF
TRBV4-1	NA	TRBJ2-5	NA	TGCGCCAGCAGCCAGGGGACGACTCCGGTGGAGACCCAGTACTTC	CASSQGTTPVETQYF
TRBV5-4	NA	TRBJ2-3	NA	TGTGCCAGCAGCTTGGAGGGCAGGGGAAACACAGATACGCAGTATTTT	CASSLEGRGNTDTQYF
TRBV4-1	NA	TRBJ1-1	NA	TGCGCCAGCAGCCAACGCACAGGACTGAACACTGAAGCTTTCTTT	CASSQRTGLNTEAFF
TRBV4-1	NA	TRBJ2-7	NA	TGCGCCAGCAGCCATCAAAACAGGGAGACGGACGAGCAGTACTTC	CASSHQNRETDEQYF
TRBV27	NA	TRBJ2-2	TRBD2	TGTGCCAGCAGTTTTGCGGGACTAGCGGGAGCGAACACCGGGGAGCTGTTTTTT	CASSFAGLAGANTGELFF
TRBV2	NA	TRBJ1-2	NA	TGTGCCAGCAGTAGAACAGAGACAGGCCAGGCCTACTATGGCTACACCTTC	CASSRTETGQAYYGYTF
TRBV7-8	NA	TRBJ2-3	TRBD2	TGTGCCAGCAGCTTACCGGTGAGCGGGATCCCAGATACGCAGTATTTT	CASSLPVSGIPDTQYF
TRBV27	NA	TRBJ1-1	NA	TGTGCCAGCAGTTTAGCGCGGTACACTGAAGCTTTCTTT	CASSLARYTEAFF
TRBV5-4	NA	TRBJ2-3	NA	TGTGCCAGCAGCTTGGTGGACGGAGGGGGTACTAGCACAGATACGCAGTATTTT	CASSLVDGGGTSTDTQYF
TRBV27	NA	TRBJ1-2	NA	TGTGCCAGCAGTCCCCTCTCGTCAGGAGTAGTAGCTAACTATGGCTACACCTTC	CASSPLSSGVVANYGYTF
TRBV4-3	NA	TRBJ1-1	NA	TGCGCCAGCAGCCAAGATCGTGGCCATACCGGCACTGAAGCTTTCTTT	CASSQDRGHTGTEAFF
TRBV6-6	NA	TRBJ2-1	TRBD2	TGTGCCAGCAGTTATATGAGTGGCGGGAGGGGTGAGCAGTTCTTC	CASSYMSGGRGEQFF
TRBV30	NA	TRBJ2-7	NA	TGTGCCTGGAGTCCGATGGGGAACGAGCAGTACTTC	CAWSPMGNEQYF
TRBV6-6	NA	TRBJ2-5	NA	TGTGCCAGCAGATTCCTCATCCAGGGCTCGGGAGAGACCCAGTACTTC	CASRFLIQGSGETQYF
TRBV9	NA	TRBJ2-4	NA	TGTGCCAGCAGCGTAGATTGGGAGACAGATTCAACCAAAAACATTCAGTACTTC	CASSVDWETDSTKNIQYF
TRBV6-6	NA	TRBJ1-2	NA	TGTGCCAGCAGTTACTCGGAGGGCTACACCTTC	CASSYSEGYTF
TRBV19	NA	TRBJ2-7	NA	TGTGCCAGTAGTATGAGCGGTTACGAGCAGTACTTC	CASSMSGYEQYF
TRBV9	once	TRBJ2-5	NA	TGTGCCAGCAGCGTAGATGGAGGGTTAGAGACCCAGTACTTC	CASSVDGGLETQYF
TRBV28	NA	TRBJ2-1	NA	TGTGCCAGCAGTTTTCACGGGAGCTCCTACAATGAGCAGTTCTTC	CASSFHGSSYNEQFF
TRBV7-9	NA	TRBJ1-1	NA	TGTGCCAGCAGCCCCCCTGGGGGGGTGGGGACTGAAGCTTTCTTT	CASSPPGGVGTEAFF
TRBV11-2	NA	TRBJ2-2	NA	TGTGCCAGCAGCTTAGGGACCTACACCGGGGAGCTGTTTTTT	CASSLGTYTGELFF
TRBV27	NA	TRBJ1-1	NA	TGTGCCAGCAGCCTTCTTGGGGTAGCGGGGATGAACACTGAAGCTTTCTTT	CASSLLGVAGMNTEAFF
TRBV2	NA	TRBJ2-7	TRBD1	TGTGCCAGCAGTAAGGACAGGGGCTCCTACGAGCAGTACTTC	CASSKDRGSYEQYF
TRBV29-1	NA	TRBJ1-2	NA	TGCAGCGTCCCGGGGTCTACCTTC	CSVPGSTF
TRBV25-1	NA	TRBJ2-2	NA	TGTGCCAGCAGCACGGACTACGGGGAGCTGTTTTTT	CASSTDYGELFF
TRBV27	NA	TRBJ2-7	TRBD2	TGTGCCAGCAGTTTATTACAGCCGGGAGGAAGCTCCTACGAGCAGTACTTC	CASSLLQPGGSSYEQYF
TRBV6-6	NA	TRBJ1-5	NA	TGTGCCAGCAGTTACTCATCTGGCGGCAATCAGCCCCAGCATTTT	CASSYSSGGNQPQHF
TRBV7-9	NA	TRBJ2-1	TRBD1	TGTGCCAGCAGCTCGACCGGGACAGGTCATAATGAGCAGTTCTTC	CASSSTGTGHNEQFF
TRBV4-2	NA	TRBJ2-2	TRBD2	TGTGCCAGCAGCCAATTCCTAGCGGGGGGCACCGGGGAGCTGTTTTTT	CASSQFLAGGTGELFF
TRBV28	NA	TRBJ2-1	NA	TGTGCCAGCAGTTTATCATTCACGGGGGAGCAGTTCTTC	CASSLSFTGEQFF
TRBV13	NA	TRBJ1-2	NA	TGTGCCAGCAGCTGGTGGGGGGAAGGCTACACCTTC	CASSWWGEGYTF
TRBV9	NA	TRBJ2-5	NA	TGTGCCAGCAGCGTATTCGGGAGCGGGCAAGAGACCCAGTACTTC	CASSVFGSGQETQYF
TRBV11-2	NA	TRBJ2-2	NA	TGTGCCAGCAGCTACGGGGCAGGAGATGGCGGGGAGCTGTTTTTT	CASSYGAGDGGELFF
TRBV9	NA	TRBJ2-5	NA	TGTGCCAGCAGCCCCAGCGGTGGGGCCCAAGAGACCCAGTACTTC	CASSPSGGAQETQYF
TRBV30	NA	TRBJ2-7	TRBD1	TGTGCCTGGAGCGTCGACAGGGGCTCATCTGAAGAGTACTTC	CAWSVDRGSSEEYF
TRBV7-9	NA	TRBJ1-2	TRBD1	TGTGCCAGCAGCCCTACAGGGGCTAACTATGGCTACACCTTC	CASSPTGANYGYTF
TRBV5-1	NA	TRBJ2-5	TRBD2	TGCGCCAGCAGCTTTACTCCCTCTCTGGGTAGCGGGGGAGCAGACCAAGAGACCCAGTACTTC	CASSFTPSLGSGGADQETQYF
TRBV7-9	NA	TRBJ2-7	TRBD1	TGTGCCAGCAGCGACGGGACAGGGAAAATTTTTGGGACCTCCTACGAGCAGTACTTC	CASSDGTGKIFGTSYEQYF
TRBV11-2	once	TRBJ2-7	TRBD2	TGTGCCAGCAGCTTAGGGAGCGGGATCCAATACGAGCAGTACTTC	CASSLGSGIQYEQYF
TRBV10-2	NA	TRBJ2-7	NA	TGCGCCAGCAGAGAGGACCACTCCTACGAGCAGTACTTC	CASREDHSYEQYF
TRBV5-1	NA	TRBJ1-3	NA	TGCGCCCCTCAAGGGCCGAGCTCTGGAAACACCATATATTTT	CAPQGPSSGNTIYF
TRBV13	NA	TRBJ1-6	NA	TGTGCCAGCAGGGCACAGGGAGTCTATAATTCACCCCTCCACTTT	CASRAQGVYNSPLHF
TRBV19	NA	TRBJ1-1	TRBD1	TGTGCCAGTAAGATAGACAGGGGGTATACTGAAGCTTTCTTT	CASKIDRGYTEAFF
TRBV18	NA	TRBJ2-7	TRBD1	TGTGCCAGCTCCTTGCTACAGGGGGCGAGGTACGAGCAGTACTTC	CASSLLQGARYEQYF
TRBV10-1	NA	TRBJ2-3	NA	TGCGCCAGCAGTGAGTCTCTGGGTAGCGAAGGGACAGATACGCAGTATTTT	CASSESLGSEGTDTQYF